This TCR beta chain comes out of a study of cytomegalovirus exposure and HLA in healthy donors. With respect to this clone: What it binds is not known.

Primers: 60 Vbeta forward and 13 Jbeta reverse. Clones were sequenced by immunoSEQ multiplex PCR, and TCRdb holds only the in-frame ones, with some missing. The table has about 77,000 clones, around 78% seen once. The germline V gene encodes CDR1 GTSNPN and CDR2 SVGIG (reference sequence). V was trimmed by 3 bases and J by 5 bases, leaving 11 bases between them. The CDR3 is 14 residues long. Findings and caveats of the study: Researchers reported that a few CMV-associated chains were confirmed in vitro as CMV antigen-specific. Several of the most significant clusters appeared, in a later analysis, to be linked to common viral pathogens.

The origin of this receptor is a man aged 40-49 years in good health and CMV-seronegative. The chain carries TRBV30 and TRBJ1-6; D is ambiguous. The sample taken for sequencing was PBMCs. The CDR3 here is CAWRSAGDNSPLHF. The CDR3 nucleotides read TGTGCCTGGAGGTCCGCGGGAGATAATTCACCCCTCCACTTT.